One and the same sample provided the 7 T cell receptor beta chains below, sequenced in a study of blood T cells in healthy people across ages. Primed by a sample-barcoded 5' primer and a J-beta primer mix, a second PCR proceeded for about 6 to 12 cycles. MiXCR, run by TCRdb on the 5' RACE reads, gives a single entry per CDR3 protein. This table holds roughly 800,000 distinct CDR3 sequences, 55% to 70% found once. Sequenced input: blood. The receptors derive from a man younger than 40 in good health.

The V call is TRBV5-1, the J call TRBJ2-3; 10 bases are a match to TRBD1. The germline gives CDR1 SGHRS, CDR2 YFSETQ. CDR3 size: 15 residues. The V and J ends lost 0 bases and 6 bases, in that order; junction bases with no gene match: 4. The DNA for the CDR3 is TGCGCCAGCAGCTTGGAGGGACAGGGGTCGGATACGCAGTATTTT. It codes for CASSLEGQGSDTQYF.

This chain links TRBV14 with TRBJ1-5; no definite D call. The V end was cut by 2 bases, the J end by 9 bases, with 11 bases between. This CDR3 has 13 residues. Looked up from germline, CDR1 is SGHDN and CDR2 is FVKESK. The CDR3, as DNA: TGTGCCAGCAGCCAAACCTCGAAAGGGCCCCAGCATTTT. It specifies CASSQTSKGPQHF.

This chain links TRBV14 with TRBJ2-3, with TRBD2 identical over 14 bases. From germline, CDR1 is SGHDN and CDR2 FVKESK. Trimming removed 1 base from V and 13 bases from J; junction bases left unmatched: 10. This CDR3 comprises 16 residues. The CDR3 nucleotides read TGTGCCAGCAGCCAAGCGGGGACTAGCGGGAGCGTACGAGAGTATTTT. Its protein is CASSQAGTSGSVREYF.

This clonotype was seen once. The rearrangement links TRBV4-3 to TRBJ2-5, with 9 bases lining up with TRBD2. Germline CDR1 LGHNA, CDR2 YSLEER. V shed 3 bases and J 4 bases; nucleotides not matched to a gene: 12. CDR3 size: 17 residues. The DNA for the CDR3 is TGCGCCAGCAGCCAGGTGGTTCGAGCGGGGGGAGGAGAGACCCAGTACTTC. Translated: CASSQVVRAGGGETQYF.

The V gene is TRBV6-2 or TRBV6-3, the J gene TRBJ2-1, with TRBD2 identical over 10 bases. From germline, CDR1 is MNHEY and CDR2 SVGEGT. There are 16 residues in the CDR3. Trimming took 5 bases from V and 4 from J; bases not matched to a gene: 8. The CDR3 here is CASSTGLAGAYNEQFF. Written as DNA, the CDR3 is TGTGCCAGCAGTACGGGGCTAGCGGGAGCTTACAATGAGCAGTTCTTC.

The chain employs TRBV12-5 and TRBJ2-1, with 9 positions matching TRBD2. Germline trimming cut 5 bases from V and 6 bases from J; bases unmatched to any gene: 20. Looked up from germline, CDR1 is LGHNT and CDR2 is FRNRAP. The CDR3 covers 19 residues. CDR3 nucleotides: TGTGCTAGTGGTCGTCAAGCGGGGGGCGGCTTAGATCTCGTCAATGAGCAGTTCTTC. This sequence encodes CASGRQAGGGLDLVNEQFF. Full variable domain (rest looked up from reference TRBV12-5 and TRBJ2-1): DARVTQTPRHKVTEMGQEVTMRCQPILGHNTVFWYRQTMMQGLELLAYFRNRAPLDDSGMPKDRFSAEMPDATLATLKIQPSEPRDSAVYFCASGRQAGGGLDLVNEQFFGPGTRLTVL.

The genes are TRBV7-2 and TRBJ2-5; 8 nucleotides align to TRBD2. Trimming took 5 bases from V and 6 from J; bases not matched to a gene: 11. From germline, CDR1 is SGHTA and CDR2 FQGNSA. The length of the CDR3 is 15 residues. The CDR3 here is CASSIGTSEWKTQYF. The CDR3 nucleotides read TGTGCCAGCAGCATAGGGACTAGTGAGTGGAAGACCCAGTACTTC.